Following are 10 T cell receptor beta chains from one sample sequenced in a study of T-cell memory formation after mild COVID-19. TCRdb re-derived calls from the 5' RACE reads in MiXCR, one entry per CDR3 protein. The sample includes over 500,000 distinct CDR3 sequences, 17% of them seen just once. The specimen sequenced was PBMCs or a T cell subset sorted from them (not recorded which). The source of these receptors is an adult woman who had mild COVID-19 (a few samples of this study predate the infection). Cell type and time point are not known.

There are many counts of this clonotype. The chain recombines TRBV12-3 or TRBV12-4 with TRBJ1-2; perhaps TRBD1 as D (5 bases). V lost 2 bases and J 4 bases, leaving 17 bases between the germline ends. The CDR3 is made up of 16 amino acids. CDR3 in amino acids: CASSLNVGGGTYGYTF. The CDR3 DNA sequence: TGTGCCAGCAGTTTAAACGTCGGCGGTGGGACCTATGGCTACACCTTC.

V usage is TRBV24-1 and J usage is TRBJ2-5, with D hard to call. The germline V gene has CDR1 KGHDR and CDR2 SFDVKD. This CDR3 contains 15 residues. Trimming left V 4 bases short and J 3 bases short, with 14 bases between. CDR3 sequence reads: CATSDPGHLKETQYF. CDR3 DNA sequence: TGTGCCACCAGTGACCCGGGTCATCTGAAAGAGACCCAGTACTTC.

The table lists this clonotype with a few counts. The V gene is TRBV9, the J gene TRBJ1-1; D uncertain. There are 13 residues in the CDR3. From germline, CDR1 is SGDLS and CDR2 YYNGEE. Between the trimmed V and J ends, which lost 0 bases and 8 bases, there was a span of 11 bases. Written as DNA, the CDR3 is TGTGCCAGCAGCGTAGGTAGAGGGCGAGAAGCTTTCTTT. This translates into CASSVGRGREAFF.

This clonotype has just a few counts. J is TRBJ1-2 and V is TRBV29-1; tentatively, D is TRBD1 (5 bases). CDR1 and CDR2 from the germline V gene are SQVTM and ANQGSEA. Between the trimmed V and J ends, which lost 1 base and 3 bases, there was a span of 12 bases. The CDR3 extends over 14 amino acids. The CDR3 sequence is CSVEVQTVYYGYTF. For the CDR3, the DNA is TGCAGCGTTGAAGTGCAGACAGTGTACTATGGCTACACCTTC.

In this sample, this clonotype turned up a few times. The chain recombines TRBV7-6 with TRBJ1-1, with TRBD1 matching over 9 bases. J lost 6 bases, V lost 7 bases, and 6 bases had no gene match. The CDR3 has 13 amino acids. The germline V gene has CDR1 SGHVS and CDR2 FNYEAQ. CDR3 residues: CASTSGQGPEAFF. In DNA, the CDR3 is TGTGCCAGCACCTCGGGACAGGGCCCTGAAGCTTTCTTT.

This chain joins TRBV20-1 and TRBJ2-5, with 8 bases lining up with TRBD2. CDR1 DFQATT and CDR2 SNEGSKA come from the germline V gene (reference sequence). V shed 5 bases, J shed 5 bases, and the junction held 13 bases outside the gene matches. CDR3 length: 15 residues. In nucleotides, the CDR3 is TGCAGTGCTCGCCCCTCCATAGCGGGATTGGAGACCCAGTACTTC. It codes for CSARPSIAGLETQYF.

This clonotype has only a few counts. CDR3 region: CASSGRGGGLAGSTDTQYF. The CDR3, as DNA: TGTGCCAGCAGTGGCCGGGGGGGAGGACTAGCGGGGAGCACAGATACGCAGTATTTT. The J gene is TRBJ2-3, the V gene TRBV12-3 or TRBV12-4; 12 bases map to TRBD2. The CDR3 length is 19 residues. With V trimmed by 5 bases and J by 0 bases, 12 bases remained unmatched.

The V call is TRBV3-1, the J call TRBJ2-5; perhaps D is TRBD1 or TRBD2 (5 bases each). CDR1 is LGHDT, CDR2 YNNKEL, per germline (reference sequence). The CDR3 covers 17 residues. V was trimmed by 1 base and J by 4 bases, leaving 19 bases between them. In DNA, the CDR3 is TGTGCCAGCAGCCAAGTCATCAAGGGACCTACGGGAGAGACCCAGTACTTC. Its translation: CASSQVIKGPTGETQYF.

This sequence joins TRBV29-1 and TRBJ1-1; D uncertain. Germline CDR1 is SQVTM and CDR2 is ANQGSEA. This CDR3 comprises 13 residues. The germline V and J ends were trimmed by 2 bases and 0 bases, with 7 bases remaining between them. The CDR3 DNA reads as TGCAGCGTTGAAAGACGGATGAACACTGAAGCTTTCTTT. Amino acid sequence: CSVERRMNTEAFF.

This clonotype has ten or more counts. The CDR3 reads CSATQNTQYF. CDR3 DNA: TGCAGTGCTACCCAGAACACGCAGTATTTT. V and J are TRBV20-1 and TRBJ2-3; D unresolved. Germline assignment: CDR1 DFQATT and CDR2 SNEGSKA (reference sequence). V was pared by 4 bases and J by 9 bases, with 8 bases between. This CDR3 spans 10 amino acids.